A single sample gave rise to the 7 T cell receptor beta chains below, sequenced in a study of T cell responses to AZD1222 COVID-19 vaccine. The assay was immunoSEQ multiplex PCR, and TCRdb's table has in-frame clones only and misses some. The sample contains 95,000 to 100,000 clones, roughly nine tenths of which appear only once. The sequencing here drew on peripheral blood, taken on day 0 of AZD1222 vaccination. These receptors were collected from an adult in good health.

In its sample, this clone was seen once. The V call is TRBV3-1 (or the pseudogene TRBV3-2), the J call TRBJ1-4, with D possibly matching TRBD1 (5 bases). This CDR3 comprises 12 residues. Trimming shortened V by 4 bases and J by 14 bases, and 14 bases separated the two germline ends. Germline V CDR1 and CDR2: LGHDT, YNNKEL (reference sequence). The CDR3 DNA is TGTGCCAGCAGCCCTTCGAGGGGCCAGCTGTTTTTT. Translated, it gives CASSPSRGQLFF.

This chain connects TRBV5-8 to TRBJ2-5; 11 bases are a match to TRBD1. Germline loops: CDR1 SGHTS, CDR2 YDEGEE. The CDR3 covers 16 residues. J was trimmed by 2 bases and V by 1 base; bases with no gene match: 4. As DNA, the CDR3 is TGTGCCAGCAGCTTGAGGACAGGGGGCAATCAAGAGACCCAGTACTTC. As protein: CASSLRTGGNQETQYF.

The genes are TRBV6-5 and TRBJ2-7; D uncertain. Trimming left V 6 bases short and J 2 bases short, with 14 bases between. Looked up from germline, CDR1 is MNHEY and CDR2 is SVGAGI. The CDR3 length is 14 residues. CDR3: CASRSWVSPYEQYF. The CDR3 nucleotides read TGTGCCAGCAGATCATGGGTATCTCCCTACGAGCAGTACTTC.

The count of this clone is one. J is TRBJ2-5 and V is TRBV3-1 (or the pseudogene TRBV3-2); no definite D call. CDR1 and CDR2 (germline): LGHDT, YNNKEL (reference sequence). The CDR3 extends over 13 amino acids. Trimming took 6 bases from V and 2 from J, leaving 10 bases between them. For the CDR3, the DNA is TGTGCCAGCAGTACCACCCTGCAAGAGACCCAGTACTTC. Amino acids: CASSTTLQETQYF.

The CDR3 DNA sequence: TGTGCCAGCAGCGATGAAGGGGTGGCTGGAAACACCATATATTTT. Amino acid sequence: CASSDEGVAGNTIYF. The chain links TRBV5-6 to TRBJ1-3; possible D gene TRBD1, 5 bases. The CDR3 runs to 15 residues. The V gene's germline CDR1 is SGHDT and CDR2 YYEEEE. The V gene lost 4 bases and the J gene lost 2 bases, with 13 bases spanning the gap.

The chain combines TRBV7-9 with TRBJ1-1; D is ambiguous. Between the trimmed V and J ends, which lost 1 base and 0 bases, there was a span of 6 bases. Germline V CDR1 and CDR2: SEHNR, FQNEAQ (reference sequence). The CDR3 is 14 amino acids. This CDR3 is CASSLDGVNTEAFF. As DNA, the CDR3 is TGTGCCAGCAGCTTAGACGGGGTGAACACTGAAGCTTTCTTT.

The chain carries TRBV5-6 and TRBJ1-2, with D unresolved. This CDR3 is built from 12 residues. The germline V gene has CDR1 SGHDT and CDR2 YYEEEE. V lost 0 bases and J 3 bases, leaving 3 bases between the germline ends. The CDR3 sequence: CASSLGYYGYTF. The CDR3 DNA reads TGTGCCAGCAGCTTGGGATACTATGGCTACACCTTC.